A single sample gave rise to the 20 T cell receptor beta chains below, sequenced in a study of OX40 agonist ivuxolimab in advanced cancers. TCRdb's table, derived via immunoSEQ multiplex PCR, lists solely in-frame clones and lacks some. The sample lists over 85,000 clones, approximately 80% occurring once. Sample: CD4+ or CD8+ T cells sorted from blood, taken in a trial of the OX40 agonist ivuxolimab. Source of these receptors: an adult with an advanced solid tumor such as melanoma, head and neck, liver or kidney cancer.

The chain joins TRBV11-2 to TRBJ2-3; D possibly corresponds to TRBD2 (5 bases). Trimming removed 0 bases at V and 4 bases at J, with 14 bases between. The CDR3 extends over 16 amino acids. Per germline, CDR1 SGHAT and CDR2 FQNNGV. Written as DNA, the CDR3 is TGTGCCAGCAGCTTAGACATCGGAGTGAGGGCAGATACGCAGTATTTT. Amino acids: CASSLDIGVRADTQYF.

This clone appeared a few times. J is TRBJ1-2 and V is TRBV28; D unresolved. Germline CDR1 and CDR2: MDHEN and SYDVKM. This CDR3 comprises 14 residues. Trimming cost V 10 bases and J 0 bases, with 15 bases left between them. CDR3 DNA: TGTGCCATAACCGAGACGGAACCTAACTATGGCTACACCTTC. Translated: CAITETEPNYGYTF.

This chain links TRBV14 with TRBJ2-7, with TRBD2 as a possible D gene (6 bases). The V gene's germline CDR1 is SGHDN and CDR2 FVKESK. The CDR3 has 12 amino acids. V gave up 4 bases and J gave up 5 bases, with 9 bases separating them. The CDR3 nucleotides read TGTGCCAGCAGCCTGCGGGGCAACGAGCAGTACTTC. Residues: CASSLRGNEQYF.

The chain combines TRBV5-3 with TRBJ2-1; no clear D gene. TRBV5-3 carries the ORF label, with uncertain function. The CDR3 is 14 amino acids. Deletions cut 3 bases from V and 4 bases from J, with 11 bases between. CDR3 sequence: CARSYNNIYNEQFF. The CDR3 DNA reads as TGTGCCAGAAGCTATAATAACATTTACAATGAGCAGTTCTTC.

The rearrangement uses TRBV10-3 and TRBJ1-4; a weak D match, TRBD1 (6 bases). Germline values: CDR1 ENHRY, CDR2 SYGVKD. V was trimmed by 3 bases and J by 1 base, leaving 9 bases between them. The CDR3 sequence is 15 residues long. As DNA, the CDR3 is TGTGCCATCAGTGACCGCAGGGGAACTAATGAAAAACTGTTTTTT. Translating gives CAISDRRGTNEKLFF.

This sequence joins TRBV4-3 and TRBJ2-5, with TRBD1 matching over 10 bases. J lost 4 bases, V lost 1 base, and 6 bases had no gene match. Germline lookup yields CDR1 LGHNA and CDR2 YSLEER. The CDR3 length is 16 residues. The CDR3: CASSQVSGQGSETQYF. CDR3 sequence (DNA): TGCGCCAGCAGCCAAGTGTCGGGACAGGGGTCAGAGACCCAGTACTTC.

This clone was seen once. The V call is TRBV18, the J call TRBJ2-1, with D possibly TRBD2 on 6 matching bases. The CDR3 consists of 15 residues. CDR1 KGHSH and CDR2 LQKENI come from the germline V gene. Deletions cut 0 bases from V and 8 bases from J, with 14 bases between. CDR3 coding DNA: TGTGCCAGCTCACCACCGACCACTGGAGGGGATGAGCAGTTCTTC. Its protein is CASSPPTTGGDEQFF.

The genes are TRBV11-3 and TRBJ1-1, with D possibly TRBD1 on 6 matching bases. Germline CDR1 and CDR2: SGHNT and YENEEA. The CDR3 contains 13 residues. The V end lost 4 bases, the J end lost 2 bases, and 8 bases lay between the germline ends. Written as DNA, the CDR3 is TGTGCCAGCAGCTCGGGACAAAACACTGAAGCTTTCTTT. Amino acids: CASSSGQNTEAFF.

The genes are TRBV5-1 and TRBJ1-2, with a possible D match to TRBD1 (6 bases). Trimming pared 0 bases from V and 8 bases from J, leaving 11 bases between. The CDR3 sequence is 13 residues long. Per the germline V gene, CDR1 is SGHRS and CDR2 is YFSETQ. The CDR3 DNA is TGCGCCAGCAGCTTGGAAGGGGGGATAGGCTACACCTTC. This translates into CASSLEGGIGYTF. Looking up the rest from reference TRBV5-1 and TRBJ1-2 gives the full variable domain: KAGVTQTPRYLIKTRGQQVTLSCSPISGHRSVSWYQQTPGQGLQFLFEYFSETQRNKGNFPGRFSGRQFSNSRSEMNVSTLELGDSALYLCASSLEGGIGYTFGSGTRLTVV.

The V call is TRBV6-5, the J call TRBJ2-3; no clear D gene. V was pared by 6 bases and J by 4 bases, with 8 bases between. The CDR3 is 12 amino acids. Germline V CDR1 and CDR2: MNHEY, SVGAGI. The CDR3 nucleotides read TGTGCCAGCAGAGCGTTCTCAGATACGCAGTATTTT. This codes for CASRAFSDTQYF.

J is TRBJ2-5 and V is TRBV11-2; D gene unclear. The germline V gene has CDR1 SGHAT and CDR2 FQNNGV. V shed 0 bases and J shed 3 bases, with 5 bases lying between them. The CDR3 has 13 amino acids. CDR3 sequence: CASSLEPEETQYF. CDR3 DNA sequence: TGTGCCAGCAGCTTAGAGCCCGAAGAGACCCAGTACTTC. The full variable domain, rest sourced from reference TRBV11-2 and TRBJ2-5, is EAGVAQSPRYKIIEKRQSVAFWCNPISGHATLYWYQQILGQGPKLLIQFQNNGVVDDSQLPKDRFSAERLKGVDSTLKIQPAKLEDSAVYLCASSLEPEETQYFGPGTRLLVL.

This clone was counted only a few times. The V gene is TRBV7-2, the J gene TRBJ1-5; perhaps TRBD1 as D (5 bases). Germline values: CDR1 SGHTA, CDR2 FQGNSA. CDR3 length: 15 amino acids. With 3 bases removed from V and 4 bases from J, the gap between germline ends came to 13 bases. The CDR3 coding sequence is TGTGCCAGCAGCTTGGGGGAAGGTAGGAATCAGCCCCAGCATTTT. It is translated as CASSLGEGRNQPQHF.

The rearrangement joins TRBV5-5 to TRBJ1-1; 9 nucleotides align to TRBD1. The J segment lost 5 bases and the V segment lost 4 bases, leaving 6 bases of the junction unmatched. The CDR3 extends over 14 amino acids. CDR1 is SGHKS, CDR2 YYEKEE, per germline (reference sequence). In DNA, the CDR3 is TGTGCCAGCAGCCTGGACAGGGGAGGAACTGAAGCTTTCTTT. This translates into CASSLDRGGTEAFF.

This clone was found a few times. J is TRBJ2-5 and V is TRBV25-1, with a tentative D call TRBD1 (6 bases). The V end lost 8 bases, the J end lost 6 bases, and 16 bases lay between the germline ends. The CDR3 totals 13 residues. The V gene's germline CDR1 is MGHDK and CDR2 SYGVNS. The CDR3 region has the DNA TGTGCCAGCGTTCATAGTGGGGGCCAGACCCAGTACTTC. Amino acids: CASVHSGGQTQYF.

The chain uses TRBV5-1 and TRBJ1-4; a possible D gene is TRBD1 (5 bases). Germline CDR1 SGHRS, CDR2 YFSETQ. The length of the CDR3 is 15 residues. Deletions cut 0 bases from V and 7 bases from J, with 13 bases between. The CDR3 region is CASSLEWGRGEKLFF. The DNA of the CDR3 is TGCGCCAGCAGCTTGGAGTGGGGTAGGGGTGAAAAACTGTTTTTT. Variable domain in full (rest from reference TRBV5-1 and TRBJ1-4): KAGVTQTPRYLIKTRGQQVTLSCSPISGHRSVSWYQQTPGQGLQFLFEYFSETQRNKGNFPGRFSGRQFSNSRSEMNVSTLELGDSALYLCASSLEWGRGEKLFFGSGTQLSVL.

The chain carries TRBV10-3 and TRBJ1-1; perhaps TRBD1 as D (5 bases). The germline V gene encodes CDR1 ENHRY and CDR2 SYGVKD. V lost 4 bases to trimming and J lost 6 bases, with 15 bases between them. This CDR3 has 14 amino acids. This chain's CDR3 is CAISGRGQSSEAFF. Written as DNA, the CDR3 is TGTGCCATCAGTGGACGGGGCCAAAGTTCTGAAGCTTTCTTT.

This clone has just one count. The chain uses TRBV14 and TRBJ1-1; perhaps TRBD1 as D (6 bases). This CDR3 spans 17 amino acids. V shed 6 bases and J shed 0 bases, with 20 bases lying between them. Germline loops: CDR1 SGHDN, CDR2 FVKESK. The CDR3 loop is CASRATGGRTMNTEAFF. Written as DNA, the CDR3 is TGTGCCAGCAGGGCGACAGGAGGGAGGACCATGAACACTGAAGCTTTCTTT.

This chain links TRBV6-5 with TRBJ1-1; D is possibly TRBD1 (5 bases). V was trimmed by 4 bases and J by 4 bases, leaving 16 bases between them. CDR1 and CDR2 from the germline V gene are MNHEY and SVGAGI. This CDR3 is 15 amino acids long. The CDR3 sequence: CASSSNSLGGTEAFF. The DNA of the CDR3 is TGTGCCAGCAGTTCGAACTCCCTCGGGGGCACTGAAGCTTTCTTT.

This sequence joins TRBV5-4 and TRBJ2-5, with TRBD2 identical over 11 bases. V shed 0 bases and J 2 bases; nucleotides not matched to a gene: 3. The CDR3 is made up of 16 amino acids. The germline V gene encodes CDR1 SGHNT and CDR2 YYREEE (reference sequence). The CDR3 protein is CASSLAVAGGQETQYF. The CDR3 DNA is TGTGCCAGCAGCTTGGCAGTAGCGGGGGGGCAAGAGACCCAGTACTTC.

The chain joins TRBV5-4 to TRBJ1-1; TRBD1 matches at 9 bases. Germline CDR1 is SGHNT and CDR2 is YYREEE (reference sequence). V lost 2 bases to trimming and J lost 5 bases; unmatched junction nucleotides: 4. CDR3 size: 14 residues. CDR3 DNA: TGTGCCAGCAGCTTTGGGGACAGGGAGACTGAAGCTTTCTTT. It codes for CASSFGDRETEAFF.